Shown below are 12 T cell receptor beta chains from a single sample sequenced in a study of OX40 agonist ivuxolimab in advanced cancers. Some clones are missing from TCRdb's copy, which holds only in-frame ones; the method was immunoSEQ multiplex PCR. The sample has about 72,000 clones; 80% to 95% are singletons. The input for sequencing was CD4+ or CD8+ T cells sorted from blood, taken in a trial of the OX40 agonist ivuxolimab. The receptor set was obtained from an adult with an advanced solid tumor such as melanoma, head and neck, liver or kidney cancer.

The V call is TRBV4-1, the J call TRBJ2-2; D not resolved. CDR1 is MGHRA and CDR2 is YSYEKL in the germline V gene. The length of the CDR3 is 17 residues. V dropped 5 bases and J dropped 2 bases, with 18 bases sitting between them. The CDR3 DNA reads TGCGCCAGCAGCTCCGGAGATTCTTGGGCAAACACCGGGGAGCTGTTTTTT. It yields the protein CASSSGDSWANTGELFF.

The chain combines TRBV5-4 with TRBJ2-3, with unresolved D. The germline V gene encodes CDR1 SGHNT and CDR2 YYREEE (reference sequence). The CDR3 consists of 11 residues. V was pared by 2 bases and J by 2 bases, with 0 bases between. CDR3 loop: CASSFTDTQYF. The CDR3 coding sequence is TGTGCCAGCAGCTTCACAGATACGCAGTATTTT. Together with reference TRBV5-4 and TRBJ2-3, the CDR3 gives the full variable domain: ETGVTQSPTHLIKTRGQQVTLRCSSQSGHNTVSWYQQALGQGPQFIFQYYREEENGRGNFPPRFSGLQFPNYSSELNVNALELDDSALYLCASSFTDTQYFGPGTRLTVL.

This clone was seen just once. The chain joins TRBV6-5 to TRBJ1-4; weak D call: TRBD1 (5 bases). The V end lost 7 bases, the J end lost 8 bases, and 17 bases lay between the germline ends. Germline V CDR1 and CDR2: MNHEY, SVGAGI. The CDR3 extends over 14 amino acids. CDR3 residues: CASKSGQGEEKLFF. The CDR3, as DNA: TGTGCCAGCAAGTCTGGGCAGGGAGAAGAAAAACTGTTTTTT.

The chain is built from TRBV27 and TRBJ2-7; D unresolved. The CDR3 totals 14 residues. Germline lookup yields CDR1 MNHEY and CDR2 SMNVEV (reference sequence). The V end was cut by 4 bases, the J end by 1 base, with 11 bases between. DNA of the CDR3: TGTGCCAGCAGTTCAACCGGGCCGTCCTACGAGCAGTACTTC. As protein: CASSSTGPSYEQYF.

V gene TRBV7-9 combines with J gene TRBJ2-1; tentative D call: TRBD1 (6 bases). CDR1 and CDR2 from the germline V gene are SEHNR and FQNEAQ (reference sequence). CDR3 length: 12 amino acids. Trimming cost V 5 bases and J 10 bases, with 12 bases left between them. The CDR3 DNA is TGTGCCAGCAGCAGCCCAGGGGCGGAGCAGTTCTTC. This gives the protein CASSSPGAEQFF. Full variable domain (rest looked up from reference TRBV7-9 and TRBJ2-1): DTGVSQNPRHKITKRGQNVTFRCDPISEHNRLYWYRQTLGQGPEFLTYFQNEAQLEKSRLLSDRFSAERPKGSFSTLEIQRTEQGDSAMYLCASSSPGAEQFFGPGTRLTVL.

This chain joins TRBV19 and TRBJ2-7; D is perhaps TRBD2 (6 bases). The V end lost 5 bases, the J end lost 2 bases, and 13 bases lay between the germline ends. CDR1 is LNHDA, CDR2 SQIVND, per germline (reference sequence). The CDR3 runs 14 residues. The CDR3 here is CASSAPGAAYEQYF. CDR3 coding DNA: TGTGCCAGTAGTGCACCGGGAGCCGCCTACGAGCAGTACTTC.

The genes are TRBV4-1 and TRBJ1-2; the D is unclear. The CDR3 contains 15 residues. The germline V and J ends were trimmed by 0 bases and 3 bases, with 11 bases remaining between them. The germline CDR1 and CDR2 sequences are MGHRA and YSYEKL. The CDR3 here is CASSQEGRRDYGYTF. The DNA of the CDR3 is TGCGCCAGCAGCCAAGAGGGCAGAAGAGACTATGGCTACACCTTC.

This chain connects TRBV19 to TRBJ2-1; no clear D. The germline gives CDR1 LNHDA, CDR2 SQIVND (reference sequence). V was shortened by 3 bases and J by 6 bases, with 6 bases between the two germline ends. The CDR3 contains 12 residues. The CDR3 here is CASSIPGNEQFF. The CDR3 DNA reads TGTGCCAGTAGTATCCCTGGCAATGAGCAGTTCTTC.

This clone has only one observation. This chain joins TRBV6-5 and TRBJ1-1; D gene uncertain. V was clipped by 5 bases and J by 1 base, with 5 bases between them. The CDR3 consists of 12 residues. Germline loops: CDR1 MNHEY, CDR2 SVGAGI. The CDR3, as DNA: TGTGCCAGCAGTCCAGGGAACACTGAAGCTTTCTTT. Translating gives CASSPGNTEAFF.

Written as DNA, the CDR3 is TGTGCCAGCAGCCCGAGACCCAACCAAGCCAATGAGCAGTTCTTC. Its protein product is CASSPRPNQANEQFF. V and J are TRBV11-2 and TRBJ2-1; no firm D call. The V and J ends lost 5 bases and 6 bases respectively, with 17 bases between them. Germline CDR1 SGHAT, CDR2 FQNNGV. CDR3 length equals 15 residues.

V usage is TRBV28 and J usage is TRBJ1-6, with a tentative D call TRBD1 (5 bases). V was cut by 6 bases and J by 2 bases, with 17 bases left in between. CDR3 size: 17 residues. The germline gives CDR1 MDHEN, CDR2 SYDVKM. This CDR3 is CASRPQEGRTYNSPLHF. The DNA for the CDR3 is TGTGCCAGCAGACCTCAGGAGGGGCGGACCTATAATTCACCCCTCCACTTT.

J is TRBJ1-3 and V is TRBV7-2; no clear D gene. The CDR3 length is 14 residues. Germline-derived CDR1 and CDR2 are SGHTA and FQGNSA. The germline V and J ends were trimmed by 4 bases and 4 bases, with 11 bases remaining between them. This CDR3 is CASSYVTPGNTIYF. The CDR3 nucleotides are TGTGCCAGCAGCTACGTCACGCCGGGAAACACCATATATTTT.